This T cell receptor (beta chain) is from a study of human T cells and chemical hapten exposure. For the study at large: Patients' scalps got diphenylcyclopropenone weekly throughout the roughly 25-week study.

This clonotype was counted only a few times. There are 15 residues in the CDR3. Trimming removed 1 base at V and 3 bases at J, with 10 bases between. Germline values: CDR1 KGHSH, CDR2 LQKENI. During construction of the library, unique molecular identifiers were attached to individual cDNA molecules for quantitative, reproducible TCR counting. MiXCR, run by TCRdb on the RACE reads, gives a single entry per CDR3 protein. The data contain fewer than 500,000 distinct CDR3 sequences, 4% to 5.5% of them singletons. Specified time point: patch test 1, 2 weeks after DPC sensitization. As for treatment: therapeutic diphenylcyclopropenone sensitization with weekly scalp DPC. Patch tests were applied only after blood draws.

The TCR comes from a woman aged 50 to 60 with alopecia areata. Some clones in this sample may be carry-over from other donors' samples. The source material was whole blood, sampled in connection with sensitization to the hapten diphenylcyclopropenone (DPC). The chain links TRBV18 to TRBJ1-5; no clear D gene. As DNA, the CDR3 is TGTGCCAGCTCACCACGGGCAGGCCCCAATCAGCCCCAGCATTTT. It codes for CASSPRAGPNQPQHF.